The T cell receptor (beta chain) under discussion was sequenced for a study of cytomegalovirus exposure and HLA in healthy donors (dated by TCRdb to 2017 to 2019). For the study in its entirety: An earlier analysis of about 530 of the donors reported 276 Gb of sequence data and some 110 million unique TCR beta sequences obtained from some 170 million T cells. An early release covering some 640 HLA-typed donors comprised roughly 300 gigabases of sequencing data and tens of millions of unique TCR sequences. Alongside the repertoire data, information on donor age, sex, ethnicity and CMV serostatus was compiled. The study used immunosequencing to profile the T cell repertoires of approximately 690 subjects and linked those repertoires to cytomegalovirus serostatus. Genome-wide SNP genotypes for about 65% of the 666 donors were used in a later genetic analysis, which treated that subset as a discovery cohort. To decide whether each TCR beta V gene segment behaved as functional or pseudogenic, an earlier analysis of some 600 of the donors relied on high-throughput TCR beta sequencing. To predict cytomegalovirus infection status, the study combined high-throughput TCR immunosequencing, statistical association of individual TCRs with disease status, and machine learning. The later analysis used no new phenotypic data to find candidate immune exposures, relying instead on TCR beta sequences and their occurrence across donors. A later analysis re-analyzed previously published TCR beta repertoires from 600 to 850 donors and added high-resolution HLA genotyping to study TCR occurrence patterns. Along with the approximately 620-subject first cohort, a separate validation cohort of over 90 different subjects was used. HLA typing included class I and class II loci at four-digit resolution. Of the 300 to 450 genotyped donors, roughly 80% fell in the genetic ancestry cluster associated with self-reported Caucasian donors. Among 398 genotyped donors of the cohort, an average of around 240,000 unique TCR beta nucleotide sequences were sequenced per donor, about a sixth of them non-productive. Typing coverage differed by locus: A, B, C, DRB1 and DQB1 were typed in about 620-630 donors, DQA1 in roughly 510, DPA1 in 600 to 610, and DPB1 in 450 to 490. About five DR-DQ haplotypes were treated as single units for association and clustering because of strong linkage in the cohort. Every repertoire in the discovery cohort had been generated on one and the same sequencing platform. The aim of the study was to test whether cataloging public T cell receptors could identify signatures of past pathogen exposure. Broader findings and caveats from the paper: Linkage disequilibrium might explain the correlated functional status among segregating V segments, but an unknown experimental factor could not be ruled out. The earlier analysis of about 600 of the donors excluded approximately 17 rarely observed V segments, including chromosome 9 orphons, because counts were too low. Sequencing depth was assumed to be roughly uniform across donors in the presence/absence analyses, though that assumption may not hold. Broadly in line with IMGT annotations, most TCR beta V segments showed up in productive rearrangements about 87% or about 30% of the time in an earlier analysis of 450 to 750 of the donors. In a later analysis, the rate of TCR association differed among HLA loci, with DRB1 alleles having the most associated TCRs and HLA-C alleles having the fewest. A few of the identified cytomegalovirus-associated TCR beta chains were confirmed in vitro to be specific for cytomegalovirus antigens. In the study, about 150 TCR beta chains were listed as associated with cytomegalovirus. An association between a missense DCLRE1C variant and V-gene and J-gene trimming of TCR beta chains was found in a later genetic analysis and replicated in an independent cohort. A later analysis found that HLA-associated TCR beta chains were more clonally expanded and had lower generation probabilities than equally common non-associated chains. HLA typing was unavailable for some donors at each locus, so association tests used only the typed subset. According to a later analysis, parvovirus B19, influenza, CMV and Epstein-Barr virus appeared linked to several top co-occurrence clusters. According to the authors, the approach could potentially be generalized to other disease states and immunological phenotypes. In a later analysis, most CMV-associated TCR beta chains were found to appear HLA-restricted, with HLA associations seemingly driven largely by CMV exposure. Some IMGT-functional V segments, including TRBV6-2 and TRBV6-3, could not be told apart with the 87-base-pair reads, so those segments were excluded. A further reported finding was that TCR beta sequences accurately predicted the HLA-A and HLA-B alleles for most subjects in the first cohort. A cluster of highly shared sequence variants was judged likely to be a technical artifact of the sequencing pipeline. For the cohort, immune exposure information was limited to CMV serostatus. The classifier was reported to diagnose cytomegalovirus status with high specificity and sensitivity in both the original cohort and the validation cohort. In this cohort, only TCR beta chains were sequenced, and detectable features were limited by the absence of alpha or paired-chain data. Compared with the 666-donor mean, donors in an Asian-associated ancestry cluster had fewer N-insertions in productive TCRs, according to a later genetic analysis. When HLA alleles, especially DR and DQ, strongly co-occurred, attributing TCR associations to individual alleles was difficult. At a false discovery rate of 0.05, a later analysis linked around 17,000 TCR beta sequences to specific HLA alleles. Most TCR sequences were observed very rarely across donors, whereas some public TCRs were present in many individuals.

The CDR3 has 12 amino acids, counting the end cysteine and phenylalanine. Just CDR3 DNA is preserved here, 36 bases in frame from base 1. After removal of 6 bases from V and 6 bases from J, the junction retains 2 bases not matched to a gene. Reading the germline V gene gives CDR1 SNHLY and CDR2 FYNNEI. Comments on this clone: This clone's antigen is unknown. Per-nucleotide qualities are absent, and no much larger clonotype sits a single base away.

Libraries were prepared through the immunoSEQ multiplex PCR assay. For the multiplex PCR, a mixture combining 60 forward primers for TCR Vbeta segments and 13 reverse primers for TCR Jbeta segments was used. A multiplex PCR assay on genomic DNA amplified the CDR3 region of rearranged TCR beta genes. On the Illumina HiSeq System, the amplified TCR beta libraries were sequenced as 87-base-pair reads. The authors' pipeline ran thus. In a later analysis, tens of millions of unique TCR beta chains were counted across the approximately 640 repertoires, and roughly 9.9 million of these chains were shared by at least two donors. Raw reads were error-corrected and collapsed into unique sequences with a nearest-neighbor algorithm that merged closely related sequences to remove PCR and sequencing errors. Alignment of CDR3 sequences to IMGT reference sequences was used to assign V, D and J gene segments. Each retained sequence needed at least a six-nucleotide match to both a V gene segment and a J gene segment. A rearrangement counted as productive if the CDR3 had no stop codons and remained in frame with V and J, and every other rearrangement counted as non-productive. Following IMGT convention, CDR3 was defined as the stretch from the second conserved V-encoded cysteine to the conserved J-encoded phenylalanine. The earlier analysis of about 570 of the donors excluded any sequence lacking an unambiguous match to a single V gene segment. An earlier analysis of 587 of the donors called V segments functional above 56.7% productive rearrangements and segregating when the between-donor standard deviation exceeded 5%. To diagnose cytomegalovirus status from the catalog of TCR beta chain sequences, a statistical classification framework was built. A later analysis assigned V and J genes by comparing TCR nucleotide sequences with IMGT/GENE-DB human TR gene sequences. Using the TCRdist pipeline, a later analysis assigned CDR3 sequences along with most-parsimonious VDJ recombination scenarios. In a later analysis, each TCR beta chain was defined by its CDR3 amino acid sequence together with its V-gene family, and reads without a unique V-gene family were excluded. To address suspected cross-contamination and a sequencing artifact, a later analysis removed several hundred highly shared, low-generation-probability nucleotide sequences. For each public chain, a later analysis derived a clonal expansion index from normalized ranks of inferred template counts within each repertoire. A later analysis computed generation probabilities with a VDJ recombination model fitted to out-of-frame rearrangements, and checked the results against IGoR. A later analysis scored TCR-TCR, TCR-HLA and TCR-CMV co-occurrence with hypergeometric tests, applying a repertoire-size bias correction to TCR pairs. False discovery rates were estimated in a later analysis by permuting HLA or CMV assignments 20 times. A later analysis grouped co-occurring TCRs with DBSCAN, adding TCRdist sequence similarity when clustering within HLA-allele-positive subsets. For co-occurrence clustering, repertoires with fewer than 30,000 or more than 120,000 public chains were excluded, along with about five repertoires with anomalous nucleotide sharing. TCRdb re-hosts the immuneACCESS table, in-frame sequences only. Its copies lack some clones; in the studies checked, an unresolved V gene accounts for under half of them, and the cause for the rest is not known. V and J calls and clone size are given by that table; D and trimming were obtained from the DNA. Counted in this sample were some 200,000 clones; roughly four fifths of them appeared once. 1.6% of the sample belongs to the ten largest clones.

The cohort was made up of about 610 healthy bone marrow donors. At the time of sampling, every cohort member was nominally healthy, though immune exposures that went unrecorded were likely present. The donor was CMV seronegative and was included in the group of under 450 seronegative cohort members. A peripheral blood sample was collected from each donor, and TCR beta sequencing was performed on peripheral blood mononuclear cells. The Qiagen DNeasy Blood Extraction Kit was used to extract genomic DNA from the blood cell samples. The sequence links TRBV2 to TRBJ2-7, with TRBD2 matching 10 junction bases. The sequence was obtained from a man in his fifties or sixties in good health and CMV-seronegative. The sequencing sample was made of PBMCs. The CDR3 loop reads CASRLAGPEQYF. The bases read TGTGCCAGCAGACTAGCGGGGCCCGAGCAGTACTTC.